This T cell receptor (beta chain) was recorded in a study of control samples from healthy donors and cancer patients (dated by TCRdb to the early 2020s). CDR3 length: 14 amino acids, cysteine to phenylalanine. Just CDR3 DNA is preserved here, 42 bases in frame from base 1. CDR1 and CDR2 are drawn from the germline V gene: SGHTA, FQGTGA. The V end loses 2 bases and the J end loses 4 bases, and a stretch of 11 bases separates them. Library preparation used the immunoSEQ multiplex PCR assay. TCRdb limited this immuneACCESS table to in-frame rearrangements with V and J called. A share of clones is missing; checked studies link under half to unresolved V genes, and the rest is unexplained. The sample records approximately 150,000 clones, more than 85% of which are singletons. The ten top clones hold approximately 2.9% of the sample. In regard to this clone: The antigen it recognizes is unknown. No quality values exist for individual bases; no much larger clone is one base distant.

The chain was built from TRBV7-3 and TRBJ1-1; the D gene is possibly TRBD1, with 5 bases matching. This TCR was recovered from a man aged 25 to 40 in good health. The sequencing sample was made of blood. The DNA is as follows: TGTGCCAGCAGCTTAGTGGGCAGGGCCACTGAAGCTTTCTTT. It encodes CASSLVGRATEAFF.